A selection of T cell receptor beta chains follows, all from one sample in a study of T-cell memory formation after mild COVID-19. TCRdb called the 5' RACE reads again in MiXCR, with one record for every CDR3 protein. The sample has around 340,000 distinct CDR3 sequences; about 15% are singletons. The sequenced sample consisted of PBMCs or a T cell subset sorted from them (not recorded which). These TCRs come from a man between 18 and 29 years old who had mild COVID-19 (a few samples of this study predate the infection). Cell type and time point are not known. The CDR3 runs from the conserved cysteine through the conserved F or W. The order of the fields is V gene, J gene, clone size, D gene, CDR3 protein, CDR3 DNA. The D gene is left open where the match is weak. Part of the rows lack a size; the others show once, few, many or a class for expanded clones.

TRBV18	TRBJ2-7	NA	NA	CASSPPASGLVVGQYF	TGTGCCAGCTCACCACCGGCCTCGGGGCTAGTCGTCGGGCAGTACTTC
TRBV5-1	TRBJ2-7	NA	NA	CASSLGQEYEQYF	TGCGCCAGCAGCTTGGGACAGGAATACGAGCAGTACTTC
TRBV6-1	TRBJ1-5	NA	NA	CASRDSGKYQPQHF	TGTGCCAGCAGAGACTCAGGGAAATATCAGCCCCAGCATTTT
TRBV6-5	TRBJ1-1	NA	NA	CASSIRQQGTEAFF	TGTGCCAGCAGTATCCGACAGCAGGGAACTGAAGCTTTCTTT
TRBV5-1	TRBJ1-2	NA	NA	CASSAGAVHGYTF	TGCGCCAGCAGTGCGGGAGCAGTCCATGGCTACACCTTC
TRBV24-1	TRBJ1-2	few	NA	CATSDFGQLGYTF	TGTGCCACCAGTGATTTCGGGCAGCTCGGCTACACCTTC
TRBV27	TRBJ2-1	many	NA	CASSLWDPGASEQFF	TGTGCCAGCAGTTTATGGGATCCCGGGGCCTCTGAGCAGTTCTTC
TRBV5-1	TRBJ2-1	many	NA	CASSFDLFMTEQFF	TGCGCCAGCAGCTTCGACCTCTTTATGACTGAGCAGTTCTTC
TRBV13	TRBJ1-1	NA	NA	CASSLSGTGAFF	TGTGCCAGCAGCCTATCAGGGACCGGTGCTTTCTTT
TRBV5-6	TRBJ1-2	NA	NA	CASSLYRQEGYGYTF	TGTGCCAGCAGCTTGTATCGACAGGAGGGGTATGGCTACACCTTC
TRBV2	TRBJ1-5	NA	TRBD1	CASSEWDRTPNQPQHF	TGTGCCAGCAGTGAATGGGACAGGACCCCAAATCAGCCCCAGCATTTT
TRBV7-2	TRBJ2-1	NA	TRBD2	CASSLVPSGGASYNEQFF	TGTGCCAGCAGCTTAGTCCCTAGCGGGGGGGCCTCCTACAATGAGCAGTTCTTC
TRBV5-1	TRBJ1-2	few	NA	CASSLARGGSDYGYTF	TGCGCCAGCAGCTTGGCCCGGGGGGGCTCGGACTATGGCTACACCTTC
TRBV27	TRBJ2-3	few	NA	CASRLTAISTDTQYF	TGTGCCAGCAGGTTAACAGCGATCAGCACAGATACGCAGTATTTT
TRBV27	TRBJ1-2	few	TRBD1	CASRQPGGYGYTF	TGTGCCAGCAGACAACCAGGGGGCTATGGCTACACCTTC
TRBV6-5	TRBJ2-1	NA	TRBD2	CASSYSGSGVYNEQFF	TGTGCCAGCAGTTACTCAGGTAGCGGGGTTTACAATGAGCAGTTCTTC
TRBV7-6	TRBJ2-1	NA	TRBD1	CASSLGGDRADNEQFF	TGTGCCAGCAGCTTAGGTGGGGACAGGGCTGACAATGAGCAGTTCTTC
TRBV5-1	TRBJ1-3	few	TRBD1	CASSPRTGSGNTIYF	TGCGCCAGCAGCCCGCGGACAGGGTCGGGAAACACCATATATTTT
TRBV20-1	TRBJ1-5	few	NA	CSARSEVAVTTF	TGCAGTGCTAGATCCGAGGTTGCGGTCACTACATTT
TRBV2	TRBJ1-5	few	NA	CASSDDQGSGNQPQHF	TGTGCCAGCAGTGATGATCAGGGATCGGGCAATCAGCCCCAGCATTTT
TRBV28	TRBJ1-4	few	NA	CASKLLGRRKEKLFF	TGTGCCAGCAAGTTACTAGGGAGGAGAAAAGAAAAACTGTTTTTT
TRBV3-1	TRBJ1-1	few	NA	CASSQFRDDTEAFF	TGTGCCAGCAGCCAATTCCGGGACGATACTGAAGCTTTCTTT
TRBV15	TRBJ2-1	NA	NA	CATSSPERHEQFF	TGTGCCACCAGCAGCCCCGAGCGGCATGAGCAGTTCTTC
TRBV30	TRBJ1-2	many	NA	CAWSRDRPYGYTF	TGTGCCTGGAGTAGAGACAGGCCCTATGGCTACACCTTC
TRBV4-3	TRBJ2-3	few	TRBD2	CASSQEGLAGGSDTQYF	TGCGCCAGCAGCCAAGAGGGACTAGCGGGGGGGAGCGATACGCAGTATTTT